This T cell receptor beta chain came from a study of T cell repertoires in cytomegalovirus infection. Study-wide context: CMV epitopes, recently identified HLA-C-restricted and well-studied HLA-B-restricted, were used. Indications came from public TCR beta signatures; they pointed to CMV infection and to a matching HLA type. Findings and caveats of the study: Predominance within the ex vivo response was attributable to HLA-C-restricted CMV-specific TCR beta clonotypes.

This clonotype has a count of ten or more. Its target is not known. TCRdb passed the reads through MiXCR, listing each CDR3 protein once. The sample holds about 480,000 distinct CDR3 sequences, around 30% seen once. Trimming removed 5 bases at V and 4 bases at J, with 13 bases between. CDR1 and CDR2 (germline): SGHTA, FQGNSA. CDR3 length: 14 residues. The sample consisted of cultured PBMCs, taken from culture after CMV antigen stimulation. V usage is TRBV7-2 and J usage is TRBJ2-3; possibly TRBD2 for D (6 bases). This TCR was recovered from a human donor in good health (CMV status not recorded). Some clones in this sample may be carry-over from other donors' samples. The CDR3 DNA follows: TGTGCCAGCAGCCTATTGGGCGGGGCAGATACGCAGTATTTT. It codes for CASSLLGGADTQYF.